Reported below is one T cell receptor (beta chain). Antigen specificity is unknown. The data originate from a study of OX40 agonist ivuxolimab in advanced cancers. Repertoires were generated with immunoSEQ multiplex PCR, while TCRdb's copy carries only in-frame clones and drops some. The sample lists approximately 58,000 clones; roughly 82% were seen once. Findings and caveats of the study: The study found that CD8+ T cells averaged more expanded clones than CD4+. By week 6 at 0.1 to 3.0 mg/kg, blood CD4+ and CD8+ T cells had expanded clonally. Partial responders at 0.1-3.0 mg/kg had among the lowest clonal expansion. Antigen specificity was not determined for the expanded peripheral T cells.

In germline, CDR1 is LNHDA, CDR2 SQIVND (reference sequence). J was trimmed by 3 bases and V by 8 bases; bases with no gene match: 7. The CDR3 has 14 residues. The source of this sequence is an adult with an advanced solid tumor such as melanoma, head and neck, liver or kidney cancer. The J gene is TRBJ2-1, the V gene TRBV19; 7 bases line up with TRBD2. This specimen consisted of CD4+ or CD8+ T cells sorted from blood, obtained in a trial of the OX40 agonist ivuxolimab. In nucleotides, the CDR3 is TGTGCCAGTCGTAAGCGGGGCGACTACAATGAGCAGTTCTTC. It translates to CASRKRGDYNEQFF. The whole variable domain, remainder taken from reference TRBV19 and TRBJ2-1, is DGGITQSPKYLFRKEGQNVTLSCEQNLNHDAMYWYRQDPGQGLRLIYYSQIVNDFQKGDIAEGYSVSREKKESFPLTVTSAQKNPTAFYLCASRKRGDYNEQFFGPGTRLTVL.